Only a few counts were recorded for the clone carrying this TCR beta chain. Its cognate antigen is unknown. This sample is part of a study of cytomegalovirus exposure and HLA in healthy donors. General study findings and limits: For TCR beta chains, V- and J-gene trimming was later linked to a missense DCLRE1C variant.

The CDR3 covers 15 residues. V was pared by 5 bases and J by 2 bases, with 14 bases between. CDR1 and CDR2 (germline): MNHEY, SVGAGI. PCR was performed using 60 Vbeta and 13 Jbeta primers. The data were produced by immunoSEQ multiplex PCR, yet TCRdb's version contains in-frame clones alone and is incomplete. The sample yields about 180,000 clones, around three quarters seen once. This sequence joins TRBV6-5 and TRBJ2-3; TRBD2 is a possible D gene (6 bases). Sequencing was carried out using PBMCs. The TCR was taken from a woman aged 30 to 39 in good health and CMV-seropositive. The chain's CDR3 is CASSGSGRITDTQYF. CDR3 sequence (DNA): TGTGCCAGCAGTGGGAGCGGGCGTATCACAGATACGCAGTATTTT.